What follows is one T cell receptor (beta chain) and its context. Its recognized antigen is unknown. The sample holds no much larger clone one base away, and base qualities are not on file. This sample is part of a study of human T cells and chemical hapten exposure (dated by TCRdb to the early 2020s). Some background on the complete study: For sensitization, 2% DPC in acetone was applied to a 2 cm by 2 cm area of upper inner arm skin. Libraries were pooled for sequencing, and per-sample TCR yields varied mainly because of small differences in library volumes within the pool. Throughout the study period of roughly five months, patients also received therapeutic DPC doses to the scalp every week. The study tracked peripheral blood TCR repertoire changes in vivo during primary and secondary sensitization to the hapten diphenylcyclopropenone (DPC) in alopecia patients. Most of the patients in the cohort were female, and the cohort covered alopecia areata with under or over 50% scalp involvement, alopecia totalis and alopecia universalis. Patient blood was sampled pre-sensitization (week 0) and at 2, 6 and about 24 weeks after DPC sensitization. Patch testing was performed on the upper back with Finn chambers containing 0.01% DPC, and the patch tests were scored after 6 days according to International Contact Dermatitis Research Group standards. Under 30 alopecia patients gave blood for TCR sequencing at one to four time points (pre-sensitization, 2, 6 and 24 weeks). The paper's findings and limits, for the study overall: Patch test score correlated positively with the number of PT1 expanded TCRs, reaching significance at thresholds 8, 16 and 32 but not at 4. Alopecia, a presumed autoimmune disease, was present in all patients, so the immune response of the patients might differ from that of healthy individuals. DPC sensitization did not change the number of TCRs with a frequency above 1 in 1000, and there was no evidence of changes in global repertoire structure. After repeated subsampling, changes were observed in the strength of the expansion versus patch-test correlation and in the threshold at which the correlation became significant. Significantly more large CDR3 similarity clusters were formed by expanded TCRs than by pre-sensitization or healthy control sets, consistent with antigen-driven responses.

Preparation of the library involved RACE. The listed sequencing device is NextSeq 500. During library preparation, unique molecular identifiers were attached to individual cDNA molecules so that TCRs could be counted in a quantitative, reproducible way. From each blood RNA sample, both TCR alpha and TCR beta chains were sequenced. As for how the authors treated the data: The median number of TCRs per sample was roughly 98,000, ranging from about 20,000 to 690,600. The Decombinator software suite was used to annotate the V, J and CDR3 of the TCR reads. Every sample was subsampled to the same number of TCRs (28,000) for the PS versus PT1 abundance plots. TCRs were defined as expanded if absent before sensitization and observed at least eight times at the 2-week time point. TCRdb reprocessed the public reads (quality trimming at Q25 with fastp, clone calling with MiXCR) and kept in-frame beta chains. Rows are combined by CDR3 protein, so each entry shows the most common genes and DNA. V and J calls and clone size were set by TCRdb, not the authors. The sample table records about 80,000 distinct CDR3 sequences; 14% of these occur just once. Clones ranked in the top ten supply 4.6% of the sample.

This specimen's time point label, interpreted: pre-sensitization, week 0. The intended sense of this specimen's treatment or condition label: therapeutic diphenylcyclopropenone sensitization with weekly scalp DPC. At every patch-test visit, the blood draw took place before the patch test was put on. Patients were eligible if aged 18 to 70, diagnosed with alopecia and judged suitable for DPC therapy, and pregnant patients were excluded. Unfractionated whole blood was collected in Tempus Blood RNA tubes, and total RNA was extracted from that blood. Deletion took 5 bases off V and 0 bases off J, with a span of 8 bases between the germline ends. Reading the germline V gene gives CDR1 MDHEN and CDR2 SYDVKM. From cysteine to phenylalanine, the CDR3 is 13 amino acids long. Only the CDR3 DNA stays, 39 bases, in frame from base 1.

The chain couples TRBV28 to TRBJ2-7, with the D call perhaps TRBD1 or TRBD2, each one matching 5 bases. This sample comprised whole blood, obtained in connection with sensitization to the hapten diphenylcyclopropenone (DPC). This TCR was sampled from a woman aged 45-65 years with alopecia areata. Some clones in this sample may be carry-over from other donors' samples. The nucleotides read TGTGCCAGCAGTGGGACGGCCTCCTACGAGCAGTACTTC. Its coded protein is CASSGTASYEQYF.